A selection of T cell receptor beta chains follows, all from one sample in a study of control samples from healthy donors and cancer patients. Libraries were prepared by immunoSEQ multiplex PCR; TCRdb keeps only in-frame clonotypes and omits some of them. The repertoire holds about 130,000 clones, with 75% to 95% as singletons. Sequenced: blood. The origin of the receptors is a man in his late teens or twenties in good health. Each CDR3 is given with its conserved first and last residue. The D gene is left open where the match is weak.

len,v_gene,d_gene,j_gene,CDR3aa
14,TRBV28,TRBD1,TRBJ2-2,CASSLTGVTGELFF
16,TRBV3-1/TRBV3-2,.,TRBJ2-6,CASSQDLGSGANVLTF
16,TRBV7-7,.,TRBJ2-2,CASSLGGETRAGELFF
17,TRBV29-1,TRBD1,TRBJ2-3,CSVEPRGTGGNADTQYF
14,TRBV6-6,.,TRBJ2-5,CATRRDTDRETQYF
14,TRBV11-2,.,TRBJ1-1,CASSIRVEGTEAFF
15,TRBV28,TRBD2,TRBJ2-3,CASSLGLAGADTQYF
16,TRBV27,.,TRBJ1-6,CASRVRGTEYNSPLHF
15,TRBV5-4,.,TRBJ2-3,CASSLEEGRTDTQYF
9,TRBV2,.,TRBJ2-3,CASTDTQYF
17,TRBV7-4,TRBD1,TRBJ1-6,CASTPGGSSRERSPLHF
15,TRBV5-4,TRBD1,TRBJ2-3,CASSLEGASRDTQYF
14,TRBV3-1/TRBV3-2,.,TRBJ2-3,CASSQGSWSDTQYF
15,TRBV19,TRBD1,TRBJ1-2,CASTPYFQGDYGYTF
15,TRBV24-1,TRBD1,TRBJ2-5,CATSEPRTGRETQYF
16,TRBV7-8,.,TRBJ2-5,CASSLVGGGGEGTQYF
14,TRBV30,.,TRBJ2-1,CAWSASIKDLEQFF
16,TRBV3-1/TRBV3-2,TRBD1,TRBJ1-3,CASSRRQGSPGNTIYF
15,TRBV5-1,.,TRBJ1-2,CASSLESQLNYGYTF
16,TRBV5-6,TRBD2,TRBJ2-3,CASSLRQRGVTDTQYF
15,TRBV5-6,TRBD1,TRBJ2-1,CASSLGQGRGNEQFF
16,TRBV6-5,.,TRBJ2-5,CASSWQAGGARETQYF
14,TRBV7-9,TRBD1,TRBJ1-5,CASSRTGGGQPQHF
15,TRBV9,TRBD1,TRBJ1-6,CASRTGTADNSPLHF
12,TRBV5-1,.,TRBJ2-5,CASSLNPETQYF
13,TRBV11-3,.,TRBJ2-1,CASSLLTSPEQFF
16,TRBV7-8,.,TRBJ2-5,CASRTRWGPRQETQYF
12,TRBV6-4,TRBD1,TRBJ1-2,CASRGQGHGYTF
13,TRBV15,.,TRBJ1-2,CATSRDSNYGYTF
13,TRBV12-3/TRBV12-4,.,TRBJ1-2,CASSSSTDYGYTF
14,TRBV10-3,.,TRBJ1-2,CAISEDGTNYGYTF
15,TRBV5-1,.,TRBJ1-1,CASSWQTPEATEAFF
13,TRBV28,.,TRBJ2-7,CASRQTGLGEQYF
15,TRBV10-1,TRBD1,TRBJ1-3,CASSDRDSGGNTIYF
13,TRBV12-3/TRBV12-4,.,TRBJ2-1,CASSFRGIAEQFF
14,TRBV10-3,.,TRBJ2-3,CAISVGGVTDTQYF